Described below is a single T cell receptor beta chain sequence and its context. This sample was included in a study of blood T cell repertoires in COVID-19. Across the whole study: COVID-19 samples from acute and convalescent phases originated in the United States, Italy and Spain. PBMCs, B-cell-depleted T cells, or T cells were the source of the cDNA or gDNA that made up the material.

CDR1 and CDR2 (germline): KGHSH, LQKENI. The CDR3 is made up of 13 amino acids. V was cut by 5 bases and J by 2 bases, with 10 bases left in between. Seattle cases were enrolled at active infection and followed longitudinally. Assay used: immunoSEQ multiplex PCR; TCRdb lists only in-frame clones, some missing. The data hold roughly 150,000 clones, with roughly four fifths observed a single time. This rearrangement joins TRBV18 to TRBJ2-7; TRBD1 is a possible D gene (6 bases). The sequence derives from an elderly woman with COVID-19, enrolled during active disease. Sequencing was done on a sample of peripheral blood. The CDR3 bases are TGTGCCAGCTCAACGGCAGGGGCCTACGAGCAGTACTTC. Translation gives CASSTAGAYEQYF.